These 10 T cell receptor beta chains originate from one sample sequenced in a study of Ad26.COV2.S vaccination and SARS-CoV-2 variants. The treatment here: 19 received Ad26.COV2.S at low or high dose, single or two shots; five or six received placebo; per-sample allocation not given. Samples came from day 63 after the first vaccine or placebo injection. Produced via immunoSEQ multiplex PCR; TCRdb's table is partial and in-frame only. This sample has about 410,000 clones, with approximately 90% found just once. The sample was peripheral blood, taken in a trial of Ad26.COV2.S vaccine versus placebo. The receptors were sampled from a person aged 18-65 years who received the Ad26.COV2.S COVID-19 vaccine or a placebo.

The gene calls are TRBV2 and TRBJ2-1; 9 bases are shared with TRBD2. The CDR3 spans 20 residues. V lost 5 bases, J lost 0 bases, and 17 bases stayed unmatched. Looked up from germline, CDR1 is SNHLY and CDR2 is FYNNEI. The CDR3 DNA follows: TGTGCCAGCAGTCCCCAGGACGCTAGCGGGGATTATAGCTCCTACAATGAGCAGTTCTTC. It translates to CASSPQDASGDYSSYNEQFF.

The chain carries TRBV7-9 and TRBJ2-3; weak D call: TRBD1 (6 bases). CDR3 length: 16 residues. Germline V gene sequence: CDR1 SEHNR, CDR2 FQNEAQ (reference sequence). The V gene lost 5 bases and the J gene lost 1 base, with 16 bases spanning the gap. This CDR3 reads CASSPEQGVGTDTQYF. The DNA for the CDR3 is TGTGCCAGCAGCCCAGAACAGGGAGTGGGCACAGATACGCAGTATTTT.

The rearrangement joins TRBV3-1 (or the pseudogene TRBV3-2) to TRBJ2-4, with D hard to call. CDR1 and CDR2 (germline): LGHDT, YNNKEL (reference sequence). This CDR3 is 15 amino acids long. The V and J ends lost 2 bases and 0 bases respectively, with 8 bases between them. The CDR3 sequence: CASSQLRTAKNIQYF. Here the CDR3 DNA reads TGTGCCAGCAGCCAATTACGAACAGCCAAAAACATTCAGTACTTC.

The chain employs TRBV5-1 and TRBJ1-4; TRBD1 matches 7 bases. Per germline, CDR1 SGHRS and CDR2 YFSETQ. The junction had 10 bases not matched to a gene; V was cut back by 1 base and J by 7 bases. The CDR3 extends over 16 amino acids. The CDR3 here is CASSLNPGQSGEKLFF. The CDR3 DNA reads TGCGCCAGCAGCTTGAATCCGGGACAGTCCGGTGAAAAACTGTTTTTT.

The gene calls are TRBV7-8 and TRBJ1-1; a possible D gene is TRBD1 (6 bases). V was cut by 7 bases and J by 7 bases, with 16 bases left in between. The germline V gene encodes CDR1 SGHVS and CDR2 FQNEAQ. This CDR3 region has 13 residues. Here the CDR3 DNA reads TGTGCCAGCAACTGGGGGCCAGCGGGTGAAGCTTTCTTT. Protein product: CASNWGPAGEAFF.

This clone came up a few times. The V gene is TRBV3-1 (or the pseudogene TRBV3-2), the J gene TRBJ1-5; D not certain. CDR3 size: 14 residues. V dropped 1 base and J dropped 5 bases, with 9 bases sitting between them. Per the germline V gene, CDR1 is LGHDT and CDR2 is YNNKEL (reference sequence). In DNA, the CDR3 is TGTGCCAGCAGCCAAGGTACTTGGTATCAGCCCCAGCATTTT. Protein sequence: CASSQGTWYQPQHF.

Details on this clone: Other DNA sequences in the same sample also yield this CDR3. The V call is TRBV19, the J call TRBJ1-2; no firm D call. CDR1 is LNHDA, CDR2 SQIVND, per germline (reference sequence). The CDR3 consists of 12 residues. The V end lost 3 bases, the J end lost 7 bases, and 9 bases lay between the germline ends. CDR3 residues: CASSIGGSGYTF. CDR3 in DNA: TGTGCCAGTAGTATTGGAGGGTCTGGCTACACCTTC.

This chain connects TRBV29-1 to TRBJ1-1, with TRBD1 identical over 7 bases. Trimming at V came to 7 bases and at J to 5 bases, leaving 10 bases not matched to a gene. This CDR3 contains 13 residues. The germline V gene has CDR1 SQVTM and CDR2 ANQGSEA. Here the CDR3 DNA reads TGCAGCGCCCTACAGGGGCGACGAACTGAAGCTTTCTTT. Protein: CSALQGRRTEAFF.

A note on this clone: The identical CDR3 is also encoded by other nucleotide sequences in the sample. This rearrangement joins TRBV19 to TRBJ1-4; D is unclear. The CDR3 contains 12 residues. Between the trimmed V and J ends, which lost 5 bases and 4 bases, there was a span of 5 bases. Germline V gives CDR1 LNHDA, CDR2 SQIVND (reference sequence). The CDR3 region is CASSGHNEKLFF. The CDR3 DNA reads TGTGCCAGTAGTGGGCATAATGAAAAACTGTTTTTT.

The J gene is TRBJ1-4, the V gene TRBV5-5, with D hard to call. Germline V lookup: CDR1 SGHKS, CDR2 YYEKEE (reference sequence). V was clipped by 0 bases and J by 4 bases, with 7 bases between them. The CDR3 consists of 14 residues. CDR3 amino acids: CASSLGGLNEKLFF. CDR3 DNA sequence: TGTGCCAGCAGCTTGGGTGGTCTTAATGAAAAACTGTTTTTT.